This T cell receptor (beta chain) was captured by sequencing in a study of chemoradiotherapy in HPV16-positive cancers. On the study more broadly: A couple of HPV16-positive patients' cells yielded candidate HPV-specific clones and common motifs.

Notes on this clone: Its antigen is currently unknown.

The CDR3 sequence is 14 residues long. Data came from immunoSEQ multiplex PCR; TCRdb stores just in-frame clones and leaves some out. In the table there are more than 9,500 clones, approximately 87% of which are singletons. Study-wide results and limits: Candidate HPV-specific clones and E7-related TCR motifs grew in tumor during treatment. The functional HPV-specific definition rests on just two HPV16-positive patients.

V is TRBV21-1 and J is TRBJ1-5. TRBV21-1 is shown as a pseudogene. The TCR was taken from a human donor with HPV-associated anogenital cancer. The specimen comprised blood, sampled from a patient who underwent chemoradiotherapy. As DNA, the CDR3 is TGTGCCAGCAGCAAATGGCCGGGGGATCAGCCCCAGCATTTT. Translated, it gives CASSKWPGDQPQHF.